This T cell receptor (beta chain) was obtained from a study of CD8 T cells in Susac syndrome. cDNA came from around 0.5 to 1 ug RNA primed by random hexamers. Amplification of the TCR beta CDR3 was carried out by immunoSEQ multiplex PCR, which spanned a total of 54 Vbeta and 13 Jbeta segments. TCRdb fed the immunoSEQ multiplex PCR reads into MiXCR, producing one record per CDR3 protein. The sample carries about 200,000 distinct CDR3 sequences, around 93% recorded once. There are 14 residues in the CDR3. V lost 3 bases and J lost 7; bases outside the gene matches: 6. Per the germline V gene, CDR1 is DFQATT and CDR2 is SNEGSKA (reference sequence). The multiple sclerosis controls comprised treatment-naive patients whose relapsing-remitting disease was stable or active. The TEMRA cells underwent FACS enrichment, while the CD8+ and CD4+ T cells underwent negative isolation.

This TCR was recovered from a human donor with multiple sclerosis. The rearrangement joins TRBV20-1 to TRBJ1-5; 10 positions match TRBD1. The sample taken for sequencing was CD4+ T cells from PBMCs. The CDR3 sequence is CSASPGQGDQPQHF. CDR3 DNA sequence: TGCAGTGCTAGTCCCGGACAGGGGGACCAGCCCCAGCATTTT.